These 10 T cell receptor beta chains were all obtained from the same sample, sequenced in a study of control samples from healthy donors and cancer patients. This table comes from immunoSEQ multiplex PCR, and its TCRdb copy is limited to in-frame clones, with some not included. This sample has 200,000 to 250,000 clones, with 85% to 95% found just once. The sample comprised blood. The receptor set was obtained from a middle-aged man in good health.

The rearrangement uses TRBV6-5 and TRBJ1-2; TRBD1 agrees at 9 bases. The CDR3 totals 14 residues. J was trimmed by 6 bases and V by 7 bases; bases with no gene match: 9. CDR1 is MNHEY, CDR2 SVGAGI, per germline. In DNA, the CDR3 is TGTGCCAGCAAACTCACAGGGGGCGCAAATGGCTACACCTTC. Its protein product is CASKLTGGANGYTF.

The chain uses TRBV27 and TRBJ1-2; D is possibly TRBD1 (6 bases). V lost 7 bases and J lost 1, with 16 bases in between. This CDR3 is built from 15 residues. Germline CDR1 MNHEY, CDR2 SMNVEV (reference sequence). CDR3 sequence: CASKGGGVLNYGYTF. CDR3 nucleotide sequence: TGTGCCAGCAAGGGGGGCGGAGTCCTTAACTATGGCTACACCTTC.

The CDR3 DNA follows: TGTGCCAGCAGCCTCCTTTCTACCGGGACGATCAATCAGCCCCAGCATTTT. Amino acids: CASSLLSTGTINQPQHF. The chain combines TRBV5-5 with TRBJ1-5, with D maybe TRBD1 (5 bases). CDR1 and CDR2 (germline): SGHKS, YYEKEE (reference sequence). The length of the CDR3 is 17 residues. Trimming left V 4 bases short and J 3 bases short, with 20 bases between.

The chain links TRBV7-9 to TRBJ2-1, with no clear D. This CDR3 contains 11 residues. Germline lookup yields CDR1 SEHNR and CDR2 FQNEAQ (reference sequence). V was cut by 8 bases and J by 7 bases, with 9 bases left in between. Written as DNA, the CDR3 is TGTGCCAGCGGGGTTAGGAATGAGCAGTTCTTC. It codes for CASGVRNEQFF.

The rearrangement joins TRBV30 to TRBJ1-2, with 8 bases matching TRBD1. Germline V gene data show CDR1 as GTSNPN and CDR2 as SVGIG (reference sequence). This CDR3 is 15 amino acids long. V dropped 0 bases and J dropped 8; count of bases not matched to a gene: 11. The CDR3 sequence: CAWSVQGQGIYGYTF. The CDR3 DNA reads TGTGCCTGGAGTGTACAAGGACAGGGAATCTACGGCTACACCTTC.

V usage is TRBV28 and J usage is TRBJ1-1; 7 positions agree with TRBD1. V was pared by 3 bases and J by 1 base, with 8 bases of the junction left unmatched. Germline loops: CDR1 MDHEN, CDR2 SYDVKM. The CDR3 covers 16 residues. The CDR3 spells CASSFRLGQPNTEAFF. Written as DNA, the CDR3 is TGTGCCAGCAGTTTCCGACTGGGACAGCCGAACACTGAAGCTTTCTTT.

The chain carries TRBV7-9 and TRBJ1-2; TRBD1 aligns across 7 bases. Losses at the gene ends were 5 bases for V and 5 bases for J; bases not matched to a gene: 5. The CDR3 length is 13 residues. Germline lookup yields CDR1 SEHNR and CDR2 FQNEAQ (reference sequence). This CDR3 reads CASSVQGRYGYTF. The CDR3, as DNA: TGTGCCAGCAGCGTACAGGGGAGGTATGGCTACACCTTC. Full variable domain (rest looked up from reference TRBV7-9 and TRBJ1-2): DTGVSQNPRHKITKRGQNVTFRCDPISEHNRLYWYRQTLGQGPEFLTYFQNEAQLEKSRLLSDRFSAERPKGSFSTLEIQRTEQGDSAMYLCASSVQGRYGYTFGSGTRLTVV.

The genes are TRBV2 and TRBJ2-2; the D is unclear. Per germline, CDR1 SNHLY and CDR2 FYNNEI. The CDR3 consists of 13 residues. The germline V and J ends were trimmed by 7 bases and 6 bases, with 12 bases remaining between them. CDR3 DNA: TGTGCCAGCAACCTCGACATTTCCGGGGAGCTGTTTTTT. Residues: CASNLDISGELFF.

The chain is built from TRBV11-3 and TRBJ2-3, with 8 bases lining up with TRBD1. Germline V gives CDR1 SGHNT, CDR2 YENEEA. The J segment lost 1 base and the V segment lost 3 bases, leaving 3 bases of the junction unmatched. The CDR3 spans 15 residues. The CDR3 here is CASSLTGAGTDTQYF. The CDR3 bases are TGTGCCAGCAGCTTGACAGGGGCAGGCACAGATACGCAGTATTTT.

V usage is TRBV5-4 and J usage is TRBJ2-3; D uncertain. The germline V gene has CDR1 SGHNT and CDR2 YYREEE (reference sequence). V was pared by 4 bases and J by 1 base, with 4 bases between. The CDR3 runs to 12 residues. The CDR3 bases are TGTGCCAGCAGCCGGGGCACAGATACGCAGTATTTT. Encoded protein: CASSRGTDTQYF.